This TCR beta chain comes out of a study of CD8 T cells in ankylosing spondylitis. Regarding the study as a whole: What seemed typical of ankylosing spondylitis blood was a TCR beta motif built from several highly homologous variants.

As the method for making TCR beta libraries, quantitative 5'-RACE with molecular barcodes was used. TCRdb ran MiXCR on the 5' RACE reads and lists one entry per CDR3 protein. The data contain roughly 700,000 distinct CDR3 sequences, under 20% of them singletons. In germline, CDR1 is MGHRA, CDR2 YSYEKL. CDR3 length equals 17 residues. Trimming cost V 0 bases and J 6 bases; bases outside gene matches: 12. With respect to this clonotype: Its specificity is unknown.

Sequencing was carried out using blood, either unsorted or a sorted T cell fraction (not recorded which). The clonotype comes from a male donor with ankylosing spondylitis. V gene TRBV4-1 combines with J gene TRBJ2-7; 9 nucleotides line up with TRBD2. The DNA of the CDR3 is TGCGCCAGCAGCCAAGATTTGCCGGGACTAGCTCGGGGCGAGCAGTACTTC. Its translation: CASSQDLPGLARGEQYF.